The 9 T cell receptor beta chains below come from one sample, sequenced in a study of blood T cells in healthy people across ages. A second PCR, run for about 7 to 11 cycles, used a sample-barcoded 5' primer plus a J-beta primer mix. TCRdb ran MiXCR on the 5' RACE reads and lists one entry per CDR3 protein. This table holds around 700,000 distinct CDR3 sequences, around 25% found once. This sample also belongs to another study, concerning T cells of mothers and their children.

Specimen: blood. These receptors came from a boy under 18 in good health.

The V and J genes are TRBV29-1 and TRBJ2-3, with 7 bases lining up with TRBD2. V was clipped by 6 bases and J by 4 bases; unmatched bases: 7. Germline CDR1 and CDR2: SQVTM and ANQGSEA. This CDR3 has 13 residues. In DNA, the CDR3 is TGCAGCGTGATAACTGGGGGGGCAGATACGCAGTATTTT. Protein product: CSVITGGADTQYF.

The chain is built from TRBV20-1 and TRBJ2-3; D is unresolved. Trimming removed 3 bases at V and 4 bases at J, with 14 bases between. Per the germline V gene, CDR1 is DFQATT and CDR2 is SNEGSKA (reference sequence). There are 14 residues in the CDR3. Here the CDR3 DNA reads TGCAGTGCTAGTACTTTCGGCCGTCCAGATACGCAGTATTTT. It yields the protein CSASTFGRPDTQYF.

In its sample, this clonotype was seen a few times. The rearrangement links TRBV7-6 to TRBJ2-3, with D unclear. The CDR3 extends over 14 amino acids. Per germline, CDR1 SGHVS and CDR2 FNYEAQ. V was cut by 1 base and J by 0 bases, with 5 bases left in between. DNA of the CDR3: TGTGCCAGCAGCTTAGACGTCAGCACAGATACGCAGTATTTT. Protein sequence: CASSLDVSTDTQYF.

Many counts were recorded for this clonotype. The CDR3 is CASSPGLGYEQYF. As DNA, the CDR3 is TGTGCCAGCTCGCCGGGTCTAGGCTACGAGCAGTACTTC. V and J are TRBV18 and TRBJ2-7; unclear D gene. The V gene lost 6 bases and the J gene lost 3 bases, with 12 bases spanning the gap. CDR1 and CDR2 from the germline V gene are KGHSH and LQKENI. This CDR3 is 13 amino acids long.

This clonotype was picked up a small number of times. This chain uses TRBV6-5 with TRBJ1-1; 11 bases are shared with TRBD1. Per germline, CDR1 MNHEY and CDR2 SVGAGI. Unmatched junction bases numbered 2, after V lost 5 bases and J lost 6 bases. The CDR3 contains 13 residues. This chain's CDR3 is CASSPGQGAEAFF. The CDR3, as DNA: TGTGCCAGCAGTCCGGGACAGGGGGCTGAAGCTTTCTTT.

The gene calls are TRBV13 and TRBJ2-5; 9 bases are shared with TRBD2. Germline V lookup: CDR1 PRHDT, CDR2 FYEKMQ (reference sequence). The CDR3 has 14 amino acids. Trimming at V came to 7 bases and at J to 3 bases, leaving 6 bases not matched to a gene. CDR3 amino acids: CASKREADEETQYF. As DNA, the CDR3 is TGTGCCAGCAAGCGGGAGGCGGATGAAGAGACCCAGTACTTC.

J is TRBJ2-2 and V is TRBV28; D unresolved. Germline V lookup: CDR1 MDHEN, CDR2 SYDVKM. The CDR3 totals 14 residues. V lost 3 bases and J 11 bases, leaving 16 bases between the germline ends. The CDR3 is CASSFIYPVSELFF. The CDR3 DNA sequence: TGTGCCAGCAGTTTTATCTATCCCGTATCTGAGCTGTTTTTT. Full variable domain (outside the CDR3, taken from reference TRBV28 and TRBJ2-2): DVKVTQSSRYLVKRTGEKVFLECVQDMDHENMFWYRQDPGLGLRLIYFSYDVKMKEKGDIPEGYSVSREKKERFSLILESASTNQTSMYLCASSFIYPVSELFFGEGSRLTVL.

The rearrangement uses TRBV4-2 and TRBJ2-4, with 9 bases identical to TRBD1. The V gene end was trimmed by 4 bases and the J gene end by 8 bases; junction bases not matched to a gene: 15. There are 17 residues in the CDR3. Looked up from germline, CDR1 is LGHNA and CDR2 is YNFKEQ. The DNA for the CDR3 is TGTGCCAGCAGCCTCAGCGGAAGGGGACAGGGTACGGACATTCAGTACTTC. Translated, it gives CASSLSGRGQGTDIQYF.

The table lists this clonotype with a few counts. This chain connects TRBV28 to TRBJ2-5; D unclear. The J call could be wrong; TRBJ2-7 is a better fit for the DNA end. Germline V gene lookup returns CDR1 MDHEN and CDR2 SYDVKM. This CDR3 comprises 14 residues. The CDR3 here is CASSLPGPSYEQYF. Here the CDR3 DNA reads TGTGCCAGCAGTTTGCCAGGACCCTCCTACGAGCAGTACTTC.